A selection of T cell receptor beta chains follows, all from one sample in a study of cytomegalovirus exposure and HLA in healthy donors. Measured with immunoSEQ multiplex PCR; TCRdb has only the in-frame clones, and not every one. Altogether fewer than 250,000 clones are present, approximately 80% being singletons, with the ten largest covering roughly 0.66%. Sequencing input: PBMCs. The source of these receptors is a boy between 2 and 15 years old in good health and CMV-seronegative. Each CDR3 is given with its conserved first and last residue. The order of the fields is V gene, clone size, J gene, D gene, CDR3 protein, CDR3 DNA. D genes are given only for firm matches. Clone size is given for some rows only: seen once, a few or many times, or a class if the clone is expanded.

>TRBV7-6|.|TRBJ1-1|TRBD1
CASSSTGVNTEAFF
TGTGCCAGCAGCTCGACAGGGGTGAACACTGAAGCTTTCTTT
>TRBV29-1|.|TRBJ2-7|TRBD2
CSAGASGSWEQYF
TGCAGCGCGGGGGCTAGCGGGAGCTGGGAGCAGTACTTC
>TRBV10-3|.|TRBJ2-3|TRBD2
CAIGTSGGAGEDTQYF
TGTGCCATCGGGACTAGCGGGGGGGCCGGGGAAGATACGCAGTATTTT
>TRBV6-5|few|TRBJ2-1|TRBD1
CASSPQGAASNEQFF
TGTGCCAGCAGCCCCCAGGGGGCTGCTAGCAATGAGCAGTTCTTC
>TRBV11-2|.|TRBJ1-1|.
CASSLQGLNTEAFF
TGTGCCAGCAGCTTACAGGGCCTGAACACTGAAGCTTTCTTT
>TRBV30|.|TRBJ1-5|.
CAWSPGNSNQPQHF
TGTGCCTGGAGTCCCGGTAATAGCAATCAGCCCCAGCATTTT
>TRBV6-1|.|TRBJ2-2|.
CASSEASGTGELFF
TGTGCCAGCAGTGAAGCATCGGGGACCGGGGAGCTGTTTTTT
>TRBV6-1|.|TRBJ1-1|.
CASNQQGTMNTEAFF
TGTGCCAGCAATCAACAGGGTACTATGAACACTGAAGCTTTCTTT
>TRBV7-9|.|TRBJ2-2|.
CASLGSTGELFF
TGTGCCAGCCTCGGGTCAACCGGGGAGCTGTTTTTT
>TRBV7-9|.|TRBJ1-2|TRBD1
CASSLMPGQPSYGYTF
TGTGCCAGCAGCTTAATGCCGGGACAGCCATCCTATGGCTACACCTTC
>TRBV18|.|TRBJ1-2|.
CASSPPRTEPDYGYTF
TGTGCCAGCTCACCACCGAGGACAGAGCCTGACTATGGCTACACCTTC
>TRBV5-6|.|TRBJ2-7|TRBD2
CASRRTSGSDEQYF
TGTGCCAGCAGAAGGACTAGCGGGAGTGACGAGCAGTACTTC
>TRBV4-1|once|TRBJ1-6|.
CASSPGEQNSPLHF
TGCGCCAGCAGCCCAGGGGAGCAGAATTCACCCCTCCACTTT
>TRBV27|.|TRBJ2-2|.
CASSLGWGGRFGELFF
TGTGCCAGCAGTTTAGGTTGGGGGGGCCGATTCGGGGAGCTGTTTTTT
>TRBV7-9|.|TRBJ2-1|TRBD2
CASSPSGSSYNEQFF
TGTGCCAGCAGCCCCAGCGGGAGCTCCTACAATGAGCAGTTCTTC
>TRBV5-1|.|TRBJ1-4|.
CASSLYGVNEKLFF
TGCGCCAGCAGCTTGTACGGGGTGAATGAAAAACTGTTTTTT
>TRBV4-1|.|TRBJ2-7|.
CASSQDRGIGEQYF
TGCGCCAGCAGCCAAGACAGGGGAATCGGCGAGCAGTACTTC
>TRBV7-9|.|TRBJ1-2|.
CASAAVPGEPSGYTF
TGTGCCAGCGCAGCCGTGCCAGGGGAACCTAGTGGCTACACCTTC
>TRBV7-8|.|TRBJ1-2|TRBD1
CASSLASGGSYGYTF
TGTGCCAGCAGCTTAGCCTCAGGGGGCAGTTATGGCTACACCTTC
>TRBV7-2|.|TRBJ1-2|.
CASSLELHRSGYTF
TGTGCCAGCAGCTTAGAGTTACACCGAAGTGGCTACACCTTC
>TRBV5-1|once|TRBJ1-2|TRBD1
CASSLGTGDYGYTF
TGCGCCAGCAGCTTGGGGACAGGGGATTATGGCTACACCTTC
>TRBV7-9|.|TRBJ2-1|.
CASSLVGQEQFF
TGTGCCAGCAGCTTAGTTGGGCAAGAGCAGTTCTTC
>TRBV18|.|TRBJ1-1|TRBD1
CASSPRAGQGNTEAFF
TGTGCCAGCTCACCACGAGCAGGACAGGGGAACACTGAAGCTTTCTTT
>TRBV25-1|.|TRBJ2-7|.
CASSESDTYEQYF
TGTGCCAGCAGTGAGTCAGATACCTACGAGCAGTACTTC
>TRBV25-1|.|TRBJ2-7|TRBD1
CASSEDRAGSYEQYF
TGTGCCAGCAGTGAGGACAGGGCCGGCTCCTACGAGCAGTACTTC
>TRBV2|few|TRBJ1-5|TRBD1
CASSVDRGRGQPQHF
TGTGCCAGCAGTGTTGACAGGGGGCGCGGTCAGCCCCAGCATTTT
>TRBV7-9|.|TRBJ2-6|TRBD2
CASSEAGGSSGANVLTF
TGTGCCAGCAGTGAAGCGGGGGGCAGCTCTGGGGCCAACGTCCTGACTTTC
>TRBV7-9|.|TRBJ2-7|TRBD1
CSSAGTGDEQYF
TGTTCCAGCGCCGGGACAGGGGACGAGCAGTACTTC
>TRBV30|.|TRBJ2-5|TRBD1
CAWVRTGKETQYF
TGTGCCTGGGTGAGGACAGGGAAAGAGACCCAGTACTTC
>TRBV27|.|TRBJ2-1|TRBD2
CASSLGLGYNEQFF
TGTGCCAGCAGTTTGGGACTAGGGTACAATGAGCAGTTCTTC
>TRBV14|once|TRBJ1-1|TRBD1
CASSQTTRWDRSSNTEAFF
TGTGCCAGCAGCCAAACAACTCGGTGGGACAGATCCTCTAACACTGAAGCTTTCTTT
>TRBV15|.|TRBJ2-5|TRBD1
CATSRGSGGQQETQYF
TGTGCCACCAGCAGAGGCTCAGGGGGACAGCAAGAGACCCAGTACTTC
>TRBV12-5|.|TRBJ2-7|.
CASGDEGSFSDEQYF
TGTGCTAGTGGAGATGAGGGCAGTTTTTCTGACGAGCAGTACTTC
>TRBV6-1|few|TRBJ1-1|TRBD1
CASSERGTGGTEAFF
TGTGCCAGCAGTGAAAGAGGGACAGGGGGCACTGAAGCTTTCTTT
>TRBV5-1|.|TRBJ2-3|.
CASSSSGTSTDTQYF
TGCGCCAGCAGCTCCTCTGGGACTAGCACAGATACGCAGTATTTT
>TRBV7-8|.|TRBJ2-3|TRBD2
CASRSRRGGTDTQYF
TGTGCCAGCAGGTCCCGGCGGGGGGGCACAGATACGCAGTATTTT
>TRBV27|once|TRBJ1-1|.
CASSLSLSVNTEAFF
TGTGCCAGCAGTTTATCTCTGTCGGTGAACACTGAAGCTTTCTTT
>TRBV6-6|.|TRBJ1-4|.
CASSSDRFEKLFF
TGTGCCAGCAGTTCAGACAGGTTTGAAAAACTGTTTTTT
>TRBV11-2|.|TRBJ2-3|TRBD2
CASSLARLAGTTDTQYF
TGTGCCAGCAGCTTAGCACGGCTAGCGGGGACCACAGATACGCAGTATTTT
>TRBV2|.|TRBJ2-5|.
CASLRGGQETQYF
TGTGCCAGCTTAAGGGGGGGACAAGAGACCCAGTACTTC
>TRBV5-3|.|TRBJ2-7|TRBD1
CARSFPGQGTYEQYF
TGTGCCAGAAGCTTTCCGGGACAGGGGACCTACGAGCAGTACTTC
>TRBV5-6|.|TRBJ2-3|TRBD2
CASSLVLAGGTDTQYF
TGTGCCAGCAGCTTGGTCTTGGCGGGGGGCACAGATACGCAGTATTTT
>TRBV6-1|.|TRBJ1-2|.
CASMLTVGYGYTF
TGTGCCAGCATGCTAACAGTTGGCTATGGCTACACCTTC
>TRBV10-3|.|TRBJ1-3|TRBD1
CAISGGTAISGNTIYF
TGTGCCATCAGTGGCGGGACAGCCATCTCTGGAAACACCATATATTTT
>TRBV7-3|.|TRBJ1-1|TRBD1
CASGRDRDTEAFF
TGTGCCAGCGGCCGGGACAGGGATACTGAAGCTTTCTTT
>TRBV2|.|TRBJ2-7|.
CASRGDIYEQYF
TGTGCCAGCAGAGGGGACATCTACGAGCAGTACTTC
>TRBV6-1|.|TRBJ1-6|TRBD1
CASRDRGHNSPLHF
TGTGCCAGCAGGGACAGGGGGCATAATTCACCCCTCCACTTT
>TRBV4-2|.|TRBJ1-4|.
CASSPSSGTNEKLFF
TGTGCCAGCAGCCCATCATCAGGGACTAATGAAAAACTGTTTTTT